This T cell receptor beta chain was recovered during a study of T cell changes during pregnancy in multiple sclerosis. Measured with immunoSEQ multiplex PCR; TCRdb has only the in-frame clones, and not every one. The repertoire holds around 100,000 clones, with roughly nine tenths as singletons. Germline-derived CDR1 and CDR2 are SGHTA and FQGTGA. V lost 4 bases and J lost 5; bases outside the gene matches: 4. The CDR3 covers 16 residues. The material was peripheral blood, obtained after pregnancy. The receptor was derived from a female donor with multiple sclerosis, enrolled in a pregnancy study. The chain couples TRBV7-3 to TRBJ2-2; 13 bases map to TRBD2. The CDR3: CASSYTSGGATGELFF. DNA of the CDR3: TGTGCCAGCAGCTACACTAGCGGGGGGGCGACCGGGGAGCTGTTTTTT. Using reference TRBV7-3 and TRBJ2-2 for the parts outside the CDR3, the full variable domain is GAGVSQTPSNKVTEKGKYVELRCDPISGHTALYWYRQSLGQGPEFLIYFQGTGAADDSGLPNDRFFAVRPEGSVSTLKIQRTERGDSAVYLCASSYTSGGATGELFFGEGSRLTVL.